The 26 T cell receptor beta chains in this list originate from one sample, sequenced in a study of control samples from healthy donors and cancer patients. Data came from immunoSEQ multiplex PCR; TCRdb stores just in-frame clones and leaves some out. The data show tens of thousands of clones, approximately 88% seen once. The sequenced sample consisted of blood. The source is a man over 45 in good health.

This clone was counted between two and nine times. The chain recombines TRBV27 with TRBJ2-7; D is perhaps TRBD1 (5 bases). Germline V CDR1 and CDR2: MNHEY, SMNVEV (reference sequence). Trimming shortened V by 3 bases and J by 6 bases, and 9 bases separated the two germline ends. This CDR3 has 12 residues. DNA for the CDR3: TGTGCCAGCAGTTTCCCCCAGGGCGAGCAGTACTTC. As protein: CASSFPQGEQYF.

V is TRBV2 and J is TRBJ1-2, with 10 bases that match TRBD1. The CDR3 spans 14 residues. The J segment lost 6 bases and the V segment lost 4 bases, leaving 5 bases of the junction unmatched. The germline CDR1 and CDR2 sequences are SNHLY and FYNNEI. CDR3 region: CASSGTGTGDGYTF. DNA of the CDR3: TGTGCCAGCAGTGGGACCGGGACAGGGGATGGCTACACCTTC.

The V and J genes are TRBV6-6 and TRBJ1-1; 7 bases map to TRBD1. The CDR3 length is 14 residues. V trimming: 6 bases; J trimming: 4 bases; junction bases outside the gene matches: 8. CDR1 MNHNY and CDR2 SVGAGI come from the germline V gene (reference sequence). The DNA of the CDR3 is TGTGCCAGCAGACACGGACAGGCGGGCACTGAAGCTTTCTTT. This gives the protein CASRHGQAGTEAFF.

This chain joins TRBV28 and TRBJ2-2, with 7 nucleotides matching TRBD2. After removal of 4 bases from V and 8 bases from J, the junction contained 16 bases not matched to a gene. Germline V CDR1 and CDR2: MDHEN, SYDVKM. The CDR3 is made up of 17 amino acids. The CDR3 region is CASSSPKGREITGELFF. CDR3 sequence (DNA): TGTGCCAGCAGTTCCCCCAAGGGGCGGGAGATCACTGGGGAGCTGTTTTTT.

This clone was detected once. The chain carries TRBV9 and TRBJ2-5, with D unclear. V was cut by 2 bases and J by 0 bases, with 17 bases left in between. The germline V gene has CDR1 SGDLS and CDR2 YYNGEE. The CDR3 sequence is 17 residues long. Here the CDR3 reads CASSVGSETWYQETQYF. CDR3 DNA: TGTGCCAGCAGCGTGGGGTCGGAGACTTGGTACCAAGAGACCCAGTACTTC.

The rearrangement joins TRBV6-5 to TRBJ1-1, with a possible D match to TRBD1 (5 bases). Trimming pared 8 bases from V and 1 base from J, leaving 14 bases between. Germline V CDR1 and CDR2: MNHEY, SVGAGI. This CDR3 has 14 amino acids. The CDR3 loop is CASFIQGQNTEAFF. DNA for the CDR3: TGTGCCAGCTTTATCCAGGGTCAGAACACTGAAGCTTTCTTT.

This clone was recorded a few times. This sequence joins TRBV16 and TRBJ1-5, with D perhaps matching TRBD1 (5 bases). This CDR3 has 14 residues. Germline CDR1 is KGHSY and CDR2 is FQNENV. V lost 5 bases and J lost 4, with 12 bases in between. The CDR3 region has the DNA TGTGCCAGCAGCACCGGAGGGGCTAATCAGCCCCAGCATTTT. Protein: CASSTGGANQPQHF.

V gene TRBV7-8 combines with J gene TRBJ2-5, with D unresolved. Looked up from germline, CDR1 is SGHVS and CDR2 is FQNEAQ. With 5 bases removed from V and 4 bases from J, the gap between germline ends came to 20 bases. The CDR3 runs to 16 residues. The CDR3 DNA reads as TGTGCCAGCAGCCAGGCCACGGCTCGGGCCCGAGAGACCCAGTACTTC. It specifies CASSQATARARETQYF.

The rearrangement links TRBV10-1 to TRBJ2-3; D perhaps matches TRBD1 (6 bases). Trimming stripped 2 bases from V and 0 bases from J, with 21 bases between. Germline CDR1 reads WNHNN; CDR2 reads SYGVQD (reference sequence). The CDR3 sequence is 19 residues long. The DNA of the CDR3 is TGCGCCAGCAGTGAGCCTGGGTTGGACAGAAGAGGTAGCACAGATACGCAGTATTTT. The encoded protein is CASSEPGLDRRGSTDTQYF.

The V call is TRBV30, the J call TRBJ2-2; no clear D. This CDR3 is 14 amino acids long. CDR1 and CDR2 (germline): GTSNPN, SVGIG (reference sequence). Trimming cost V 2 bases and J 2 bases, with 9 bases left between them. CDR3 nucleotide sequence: TGTGCCTGGAGTAAAGGCATTAACACCGGGGAGCTGTTTTTT. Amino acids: CAWSKGINTGELFF.

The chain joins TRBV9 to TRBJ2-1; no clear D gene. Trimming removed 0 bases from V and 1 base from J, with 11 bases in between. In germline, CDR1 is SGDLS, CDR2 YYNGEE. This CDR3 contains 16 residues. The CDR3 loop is CASSVAWGRSYNEQFF. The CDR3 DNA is TGTGCCAGCAGCGTAGCTTGGGGTAGGTCCTACAATGAGCAGTTCTTC.

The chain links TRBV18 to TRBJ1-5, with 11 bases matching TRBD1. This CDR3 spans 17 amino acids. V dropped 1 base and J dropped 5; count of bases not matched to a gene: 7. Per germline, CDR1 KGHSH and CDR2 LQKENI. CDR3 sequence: CASSPRDRGVRHQPQHF. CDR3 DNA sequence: TGTGCCAGCTCACCACGGGACAGGGGGGTCCGTCATCAGCCCCAGCATTTT.

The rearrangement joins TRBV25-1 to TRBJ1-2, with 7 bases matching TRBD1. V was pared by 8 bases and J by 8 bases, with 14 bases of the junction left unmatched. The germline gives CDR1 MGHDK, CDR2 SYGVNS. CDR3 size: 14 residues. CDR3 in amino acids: CASYGQEAVGGYTF. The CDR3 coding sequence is TGTGCCAGCTACGGACAGGAAGCAGTAGGCGGCTACACCTTC.

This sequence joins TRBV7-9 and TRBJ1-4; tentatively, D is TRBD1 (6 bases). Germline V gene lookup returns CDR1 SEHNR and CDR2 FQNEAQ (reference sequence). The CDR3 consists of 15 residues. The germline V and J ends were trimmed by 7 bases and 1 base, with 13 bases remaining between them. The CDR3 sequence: CASTIQGLTNEKLFF. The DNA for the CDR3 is TGTGCCAGCACAATCCAGGGGTTAACTAATGAAAAACTGTTTTTT.

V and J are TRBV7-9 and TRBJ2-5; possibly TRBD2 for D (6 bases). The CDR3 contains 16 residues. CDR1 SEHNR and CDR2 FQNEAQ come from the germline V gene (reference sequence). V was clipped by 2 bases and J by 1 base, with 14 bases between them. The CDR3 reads CASSLYAGPIQETQYF. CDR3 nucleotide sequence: TGTGCCAGCAGCTTATACGCGGGGCCAATCCAAGAGACCCAGTACTTC.

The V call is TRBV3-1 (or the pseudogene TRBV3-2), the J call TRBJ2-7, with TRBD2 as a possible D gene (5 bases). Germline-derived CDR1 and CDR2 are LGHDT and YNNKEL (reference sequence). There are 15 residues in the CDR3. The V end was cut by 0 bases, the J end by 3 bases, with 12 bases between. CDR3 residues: CASSQDELEGYEQYF. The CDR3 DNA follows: TGTGCCAGCAGCCAAGACGAGCTAGAGGGCTACGAGCAGTACTTC.

The DNA of the CDR3 is TGTGCCAGCAACAGGGGAGGGAATTCACCCCTCCACTTT. Encoded protein: CASNRGGNSPLHF. This chain links TRBV2 with TRBJ1-6; 7 nucleotides align to TRBD1. CDR3 length equals 13 residues. Germline CDR1 reads SNHLY; CDR2 reads FYNNEI. The V and J ends lost 7 bases and 7 bases, in that order; junction bases with no gene match: 4.

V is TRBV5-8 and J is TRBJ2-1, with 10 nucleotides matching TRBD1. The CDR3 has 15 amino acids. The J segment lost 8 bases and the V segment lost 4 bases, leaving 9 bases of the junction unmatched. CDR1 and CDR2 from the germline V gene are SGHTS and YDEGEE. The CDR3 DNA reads TGTGCCAGCAGCCAGGGACAGGGGAACAGGGATGAGCAGTTCTTC. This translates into CASSQGQGNRDEQFF.

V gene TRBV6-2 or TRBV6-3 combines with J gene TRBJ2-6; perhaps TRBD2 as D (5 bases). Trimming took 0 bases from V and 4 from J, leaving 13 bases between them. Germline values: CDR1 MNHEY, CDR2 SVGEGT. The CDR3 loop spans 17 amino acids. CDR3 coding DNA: TGTGCCAGCAGTTACTCGACGGGGTCCCCCGGGGCCAACGTCCTGACTTTC. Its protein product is CASSYSTGSPGANVLTF.

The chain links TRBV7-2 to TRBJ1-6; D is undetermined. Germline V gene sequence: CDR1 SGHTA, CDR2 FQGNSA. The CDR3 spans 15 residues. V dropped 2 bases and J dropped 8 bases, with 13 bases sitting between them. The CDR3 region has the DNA TGTGCCAGCAGCTTATTGTATTCGGTGGATTCACCCCTCCACTTT. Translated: CASSLLYSVDSPLHF.

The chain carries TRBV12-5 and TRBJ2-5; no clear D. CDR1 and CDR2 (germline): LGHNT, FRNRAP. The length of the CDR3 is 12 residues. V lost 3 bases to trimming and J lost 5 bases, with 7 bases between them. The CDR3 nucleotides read TGTGCTAGTGGTTTAACCGGGGAGACCCAGTACTTC. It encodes CASGLTGETQYF.

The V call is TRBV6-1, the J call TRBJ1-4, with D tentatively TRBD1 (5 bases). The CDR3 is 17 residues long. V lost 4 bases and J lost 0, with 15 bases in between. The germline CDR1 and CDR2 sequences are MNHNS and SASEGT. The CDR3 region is CASSAWGRTTTNEKLFF. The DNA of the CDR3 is TGTGCCAGCAGTGCCTGGGGACGGACTACAACTAATGAAAAACTGTTTTTT.

CDR3 nucleotide sequence: TGTGCCAGCAGCTACACTAGCGGACCCTTTGATGAGCAGTTCTTC. It is translated as CASSYTSGPFDEQFF. V and J are TRBV7-6 and TRBJ2-1, with TRBD2 identical over 8 bases. The V segment lost 4 bases and the J segment 8 bases; nucleotides outside the gene matches: 10. The CDR3 is 15 amino acids. Germline CDR1 and CDR2: SGHVS and FNYEAQ.

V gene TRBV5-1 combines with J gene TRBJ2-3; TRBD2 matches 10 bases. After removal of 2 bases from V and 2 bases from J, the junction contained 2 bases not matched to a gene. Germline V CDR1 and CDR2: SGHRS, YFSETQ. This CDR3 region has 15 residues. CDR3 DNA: TGCGCCAGCAGCTTAGCGGGAGGGGTCACAGATACGCAGTATTTT. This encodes CASSLAGGVTDTQYF.

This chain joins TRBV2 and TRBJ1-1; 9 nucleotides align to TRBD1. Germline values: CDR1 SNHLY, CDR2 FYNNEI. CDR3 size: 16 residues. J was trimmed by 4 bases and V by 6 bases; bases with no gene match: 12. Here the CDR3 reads CASRPRTGAYGTEAFF. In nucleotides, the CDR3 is TGTGCCAGCAGACCTAGGACAGGGGCTTATGGCACTGAAGCTTTCTTT. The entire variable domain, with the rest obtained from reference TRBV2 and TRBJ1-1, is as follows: EPEVTQTPSHQVTQMGQEVILRCVPISNHLYFYWYRQILGQKVEFLVSFYNNEISEKSEIFDDQFSVERPDGSNFTLKIRSTKLEDSAMYFCASRPRTGAYGTEAFFGQGTRLTVV.

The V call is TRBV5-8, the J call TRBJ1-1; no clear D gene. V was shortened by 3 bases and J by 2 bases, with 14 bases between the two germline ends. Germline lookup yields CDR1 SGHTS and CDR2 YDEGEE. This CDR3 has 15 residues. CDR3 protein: CASSWGTRTNTEAFF. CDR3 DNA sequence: TGTGCCAGCAGCTGGGGAACGAGGACTAACACTGAAGCTTTCTTT.